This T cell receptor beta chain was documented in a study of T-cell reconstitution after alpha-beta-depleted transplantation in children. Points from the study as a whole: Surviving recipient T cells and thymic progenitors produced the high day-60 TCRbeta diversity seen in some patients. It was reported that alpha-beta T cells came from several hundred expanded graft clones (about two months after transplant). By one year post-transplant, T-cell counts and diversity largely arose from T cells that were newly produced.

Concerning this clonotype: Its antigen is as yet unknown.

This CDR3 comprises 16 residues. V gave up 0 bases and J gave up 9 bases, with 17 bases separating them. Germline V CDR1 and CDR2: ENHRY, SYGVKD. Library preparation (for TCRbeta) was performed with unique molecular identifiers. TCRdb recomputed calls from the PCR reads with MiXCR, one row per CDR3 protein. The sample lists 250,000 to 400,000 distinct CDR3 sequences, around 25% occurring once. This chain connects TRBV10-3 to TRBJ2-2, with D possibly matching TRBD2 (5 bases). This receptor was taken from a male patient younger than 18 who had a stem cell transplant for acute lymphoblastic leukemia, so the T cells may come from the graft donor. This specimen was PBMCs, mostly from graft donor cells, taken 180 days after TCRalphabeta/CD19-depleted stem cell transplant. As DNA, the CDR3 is TGTGCCATCAGTGAGTCGTGGCTAGCTGCACACCGGGAGCTGTTTTTT. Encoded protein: CAISESWLAAHRELFF.